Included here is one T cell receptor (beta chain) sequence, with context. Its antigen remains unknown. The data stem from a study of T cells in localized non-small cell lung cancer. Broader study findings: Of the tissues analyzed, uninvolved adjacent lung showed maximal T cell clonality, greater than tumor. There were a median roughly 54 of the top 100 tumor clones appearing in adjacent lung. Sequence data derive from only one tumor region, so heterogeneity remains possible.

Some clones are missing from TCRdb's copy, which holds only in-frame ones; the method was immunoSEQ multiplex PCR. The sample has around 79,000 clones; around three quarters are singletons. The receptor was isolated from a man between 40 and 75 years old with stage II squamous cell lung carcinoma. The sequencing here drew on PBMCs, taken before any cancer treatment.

The CDR3 sequence: CASSQRDLIAGSLSGANVLTF. CDR3 DNA: TGCGCCAGCAGTCAACGGGACTTGATAGCGGGGTCCCTCTCTGGGGCCAACGTCCTGACTTTC. The gene calls are TRBV23-1 and TRBJ2-6, with 8 bases lining up with TRBD2. TRBV23-1 has ORF status, its function being uncertain. This CDR3 has 21 amino acids. V gave up 2 bases and J gave up 0 bases; unmatched junction bases: 15.